One sample yielded the 23 T cell receptor beta chains listed below, sequenced in a study of T cell responses to AZD1222 COVID-19 vaccine (dated by TCRdb to the early 2020s). Library method: the immunoSEQ multiplex PCR assay. What TCRdb holds here is the immuneACCESS table cut down to in-frame rearrangements. Part of the clones is not present; checked against another copy, under half of the missing clones reflect an unresolved V gene, and the others are unexplained. Within this sample are about 130,000 clones, with over 90% of them counted one time only. Over 4% of the sample belongs to the ten largest clones. The time point tag for this specimen amounts to: baseline before first vaccination. The material sequenced was peripheral blood, taken on day 0 of AZD1222 vaccination. The source is an adult in good health.

The chain uses TRBV6-4 and TRBJ2-5; TRBD2 matches at 12 bases. CDR1 MRHNA and CDR2 SNTAGT come from the germline V gene. The V gene end was trimmed by 4 bases and the J gene end by 3 bases; junction bases not matched to a gene: 9. This CDR3 region has 17 residues. The CDR3 reads CASSAGLAGGPKETQYF. CDR3 coding DNA: TGTGCCAGCAGTGCGGGGCTAGCGGGAGGGCCTAAAGAGACCCAGTACTTC.

The rearrangement links TRBV30 to TRBJ1-1; D is ambiguous. CDR1 and CDR2 from the germline V gene are GTSNPN and SVGIG (reference sequence). This CDR3 has 16 amino acids. With 0 bases removed from V and 0 bases from J, the gap between germline ends came to 14 bases. CDR3 DNA: TGTGCCTGGAGTGTACGTGAAGGTTACATGAACACTGAAGCTTTCTTT. Its translation: CAWSVREGYMNTEAFF.

The chain uses TRBV30 and TRBJ2-6; D is possibly TRBD1 (7 bases). The CDR3 sequence is 17 residues long. Germline-derived CDR1 and CDR2 are GTSNPN and SVGIG (reference sequence). V lost 3 bases, J lost 0 bases, and 15 bases lay in between. The CDR3 coding sequence is TGTGCCTGGAGCGCGGGACAGCCAATCTCTGGGGCCAACGTCCTGACTTTC. Amino acid sequence: CAWSAGQPISGANVLTF. The whole variable domain, filled in from reference TRBV30 and TRBJ2-6, reads SQTIHQWPATLVQPVGSPLSLECTVEGTSNPNLYWYRQAAGRGLQLLFYSVGIGQISSEVPQNLSASRPQDRQFILSSKKLLLSDSGFYLCAWSAGQPISGANVLTFGAGSRLTVL.

The genes are TRBV28 and TRBJ2-3; 10 bases agree with TRBD2. V lost 3 bases to trimming and J lost 6 bases; unmatched junction nucleotides: 9. Looked up from germline, CDR1 is MDHEN and CDR2 is SYDVKM. There are 16 residues in the CDR3. The CDR3 spells CASSFRLAGLGDTQYF. The CDR3 DNA sequence: TGTGCCAGCAGTTTTAGACTAGCGGGCCTCGGGGATACGCAGTATTTT.

The gene calls are TRBV5-1 and TRBJ1-6; the match to TRBD1 covers 8 bases. The CDR3 is made up of 16 amino acids. Unmatched junction bases numbered 3, after V lost 4 bases and J lost 0 bases. Germline V gene data show CDR1 as SGHRS and CDR2 as YFSETQ. The CDR3: CASSPGQGSYNSPLHF. DNA of the CDR3: TGCGCCAGCAGCCCCGGACAGGGCTCCTATAATTCACCCCTCCACTTT.

The rearrangement links TRBV5-1 to TRBJ2-1, with D perhaps given as TRBD1 or TRBD2 (5 bases each). The germline V gene encodes CDR1 SGHRS and CDR2 YFSETQ. The CDR3 is 13 residues long. V dropped 2 bases and J dropped 6 bases, with 9 bases sitting between them. The CDR3 sequence is CASSFGTSNEQFF. The CDR3 DNA sequence: TGCGCCAGCAGCTTCGGGACGAGCAATGAGCAGTTCTTC.

The rearrangement links TRBV21-1 to TRBJ2-3. TRBV21-1 is a listed pseudogene. The CDR3 runs to 11 residues. The CDR3 here is CASSKPDTQYF. The CDR3 DNA follows: TGTGCCAGCAGCAAACCAGATACGCAGTATTTT.

The chain is built from TRBV7-9 and TRBJ2-5, with 9 bases that match TRBD1. The germline CDR1 and CDR2 sequences are SEHNR and FQNEAQ (reference sequence). The CDR3 sequence is 14 residues long. The V segment lost 6 bases and the J segment 5 bases; nucleotides outside the gene matches: 7. The DNA for the CDR3 is TGTGCCAGCAGTTATACAGGGGGCGATGAGACCCAGTACTTC. It specifies CASSYTGGDETQYF. Combining the CDR3 with reference TRBV7-9 and TRBJ2-5 gives the whole variable domain DTGVSQNPRHKITKRGQNVTFRCDPISEHNRLYWYRQTLGQGPEFLTYFQNEAQLEKSRLLSDRFSAERPKGSFSTLEIQRTEQGDSAMYLCASSYTGGDETQYFGPGTRLLVL.

The chain recombines TRBV6-5 with TRBJ2-5; 9 nucleotides align to TRBD1. This CDR3 region has 13 residues. The junction had 2 bases not matched to a gene; V was cut back by 4 bases and J by 5 bases. Germline assignment: CDR1 MNHEY and CDR2 SVGAGI. The CDR3 DNA follows: TGTGCCAGCAGTTGGACAGGGGAGGAGACCCAGTACTTC. This translates into CASSWTGEETQYF.

The CDR3 coding sequence is TGCGCCAGCAGCCAAGATGGGCGGCGGGTCAGGATGAACACTGAAGCTTTCTTT. Translating gives CASSQDGRRVRMNTEAFF. This chain uses TRBV4-1 with TRBJ1-1; D remains ambiguous. Germline V gene sequence: CDR1 MGHRA, CDR2 YSYEKL. The CDR3 sequence is 18 residues long. Trimming removed 0 bases at V and 0 bases at J, with 17 bases between.

To note about this clone: This same CDR3 is encoded by further DNA sequences in the sample. V gene TRBV29-1 combines with J gene TRBJ1-2; D may be TRBD1 (5 bases). The V gene lost 3 bases and the J gene lost 2 bases, with 10 bases spanning the gap. Germline V gene data show CDR1 as SQVTM and CDR2 as ANQGSEA. This CDR3 contains 13 residues. CDR3 loop: CSVEGGANYGYTF. In DNA form, the CDR3 reads TGCAGCGTTGAGGGAGGGGCCAACTATGGCTACACCTTC.

The V gene is TRBV6-5, the J gene TRBJ2-7; 7 positions match TRBD1. The CDR3 extends over 13 amino acids. The V gene end was trimmed by 4 bases and the J gene end by 3 bases; junction bases not matched to a gene: 3. The germline gives CDR1 MNHEY, CDR2 SVGAGI. In nucleotides, the CDR3 is TGTGCCAGCAGTTCCCCAGGGGGCTACGAGCAGTACTTC. Translated: CASSSPGGYEQYF.

This clone has just a few counts. J is TRBJ2-7 and V is TRBV12-5; 9 nucleotides match TRBD1. V lost 2 bases to trimming and J lost 4 bases; unmatched junction nucleotides: 9. The CDR3 has 16 amino acids. Germline V gene lookup returns CDR1 LGHNT and CDR2 FRNRAP. For the CDR3, the DNA is TGTGCTAGTGGTTTGCTACTACAGACAGGGGGTTACGAGCAGTACTTC. Its protein product is CASGLLLQTGGYEQYF.

The chain uses TRBV2 and TRBJ2-7, with 9 bases that match TRBD2. The CDR3 loop spans 14 amino acids. V dropped 5 bases and J dropped 2; count of bases not matched to a gene: 4. CDR1 is SNHLY, CDR2 FYNNEI, per germline. The CDR3 spells CASSSGRSTYEQYF. CDR3 nucleotide sequence: TGTGCCAGCAGTAGCGGGAGGAGTACCTACGAGCAGTACTTC. Drawing the rest from reference TRBV2 and TRBJ2-7, the complete variable domain is EPEVTQTPSHQVTQMGQEVILRCVPISNHLYFYWYRQILGQKVEFLVSFYNNEISEKSEIFDDQFSVERPDGSNFTLKIRSTKLEDSAMYFCASSSGRSTYEQYFGPGTRLTVT.

The chain combines TRBV28 with TRBJ1-6, with a tentative D call TRBD1 (5 bases). The CDR3 is 15 residues long. V gave up 3 bases and J gave up 8 bases, with 14 bases separating them. Germline CDR1 is MDHEN and CDR2 is SYDVKM. The CDR3 protein is CASSFRASGDSPLHF. In nucleotides, the CDR3 is TGTGCCAGCAGTTTCAGGGCTTCCGGGGATTCACCCCTCCACTTT.

The chain combines TRBV4-2 with TRBJ2-3, with TRBD1 identical over 7 bases. The CDR3 consists of 14 residues. After removal of 3 bases from V and 5 bases from J, the junction contained 5 bases not matched to a gene. Germline assignment: CDR1 LGHNA and CDR2 YNFKEQ. The CDR3 is CASSQETGVDTQYF. The CDR3 coding sequence is TGTGCCAGCAGCCAGGAAACAGGGGTAGATACGCAGTATTTT.

The chain is built from TRBV21-1 and TRBJ1-1; the table's D gene call, TRBD1, was not cross checked with the DNA. TRBV21-1 is a listed pseudogene. This CDR3 has 14 amino acids. CDR3 amino acids: CASSARDRNTEAFF. CDR3 coding DNA: TGTGCCAGCAGCGCCCGGGACAGAAACACTGAAGCTTTCTTT.

J is TRBJ1-1 and V is TRBV11-2; the match to TRBD1 covers 8 bases. V was clipped by 7 bases and J by 0 bases; unmatched bases: 7. The CDR3 runs to 15 residues. From germline, CDR1 is SGHAT and CDR2 FQNNGV. Here the CDR3 DNA reads TGTGCCAGCACATGGACAGGGAGTATGAACACTGAAGCTTTCTTT. Translation gives CASTWTGSMNTEAFF.

The V gene is TRBV27, the J gene TRBJ1-2, with 11 bases identical to TRBD1. Germline V CDR1 and CDR2: MNHEY, SMNVEV (reference sequence). Unmatched junction bases numbered 9, after V lost 7 bases and J lost 8 bases. The CDR3 contains 14 residues. The CDR3 bases are TGTGCCAGCAAAACCGGGACAGGGGGTTCGGGCTACACCTTC. It translates to CASKTGTGGSGYTF.

The chain carries TRBV28 and TRBJ2-1; D not resolved. Germline CDR1 and CDR2: MDHEN and SYDVKM. This CDR3 is 14 amino acids long. V shed 4 bases and J shed 8 bases, with 15 bases lying between them. The CDR3 DNA follows: TGTGCCAGCAGTTCTTCTTTAGCTTTAGATGAGCAGTTCTTC. Amino acid sequence: CASSSSLALDEQFF.

The rearrangement links TRBV5-4 to TRBJ1-3; 8 positions match TRBD1. Losses at the gene ends were 4 bases for V and 4 bases for J; bases not matched to a gene: 4. The CDR3 consists of 14 residues. Germline CDR1 and CDR2: SGHNT and YYREEE (reference sequence). The CDR3 sequence is CASSPGQGGNTIYF. The DNA of the CDR3 is TGTGCCAGCAGCCCCGGACAGGGAGGAAACACCATATATTTT.

V gene TRBV10-2 combines with J gene TRBJ1-1; 8 nucleotides agree with TRBD1. CDR1 is WSHSY and CDR2 is SAAADI in the germline V gene. CDR3 length equals 15 residues. J lost 0 bases, V lost 5 bases, and 5 bases had no gene match. The CDR3 region is CASSRQGTMNTEAFF. CDR3 coding DNA: TGCGCCAGCAGTCGACAGGGGACAATGAACACTGAAGCTTTCTTT.

V is TRBV9 and J is TRBJ2-7, with 10 bases fitting TRBD1. Trimming took 3 bases from V and 3 from J; bases not matched to a gene: 3. CDR3 size: 14 residues. Germline CDR1 and CDR2: SGDLS and YYNGEE. The CDR3 coding sequence is TGTGCCAGCAGCGGACGGACAGGGGGCTACGAGCAGTACTTC. This encodes CASSGRTGGYEQYF.